This T cell receptor beta chain was sequenced for a study of shared clonotypes between healthy human individuals. Assay used: immunoSEQ multiplex PCR; TCRdb lists only in-frame clones, some missing. The repertoire holds roughly 1 million clones, with roughly 70% as singletons. Study-wide results and caveats: Estimated richness was generally greater in naive than memory subsets.

Caucasian adults residing in Nashville, Tennessee made up all the donors. The split of CD4+ cells yielded CD45RA+ naive and CD45RA-negative memory subsets. Comments on this clone: The antigen is unknown.

With V trimmed by 6 bases and J by 6 bases, 5 bases remained unmatched. Germline lookup yields CDR1 SQVTM and CDR2 ANQGSEA. The CDR3 totals 13 residues. Sequencing used memory CD4+ T cells sorted from blood. The subset was: CD45RA-negative fraction. This TCR came from a man aged 18 to 30 in good health. The rearrangement joins TRBV29-1 to TRBJ1-6; 7 nucleotides align to TRBD1. CDR3 in amino acids: CSVGDSGNSPLHF. The CDR3 DNA follows: TGCAGCGTGGGGGACAGTGGTAATTCACCCCTCCACTTT.